One and the same sample provided the 29 T cell receptor beta chains below, sequenced in a study of T cells in narcolepsy. Using immunoSEQ multiplex PCR, the repertoire was profiled, and TCRdb retains in-frame clones only, with some absent. The table shows nearly 25,000 clones, with roughly 64% occurring only once. Sequenced input: memory (CD45RA-) CD4+ T cells from blood. The source of these receptors is a human donor in good health.

The chain couples TRBV28 to TRBJ1-5; possibly TRBD1 for D (5 bases). This CDR3 has 13 amino acids. Germline V CDR1 and CDR2: MDHEN, SYDVKM. Deletions cut 6 bases from V and 5 bases from J, with 11 bases between. CDR3 DNA: TGTGCCAGCAGCGGGGCGGGGTATCAGCCCCAGCATTTT. Its translation is CASSGAGYQPQHF.

A single count supports this clone. The J gene is TRBJ2-7, the V gene TRBV7-2, with D possibly TRBD2 on 6 matching bases. V was clipped by 1 base and J by 3 bases, with 13 bases between them. The V gene's germline CDR1 is SGHTA and CDR2 FQGNSA. This CDR3 has 15 residues. The CDR3 coding sequence is TGTGCCAGCAGCTTAGATGGGACTTCTAACTACGAGCAGTACTTC. This translates into CASSLDGTSNYEQYF.

The V call is TRBV19, the J call TRBJ2-5; 7 positions agree with TRBD1. The CDR3 covers 16 residues. After removal of 0 bases from V and 1 base from J, the junction contained 5 bases not matched to a gene. Germline CDR1 LNHDA, CDR2 SQIVND (reference sequence). The CDR3: CASSIDGRTGQETQYF. DNA for the CDR3: TGTGCCAGTAGTATAGATGGCCGGACAGGCCAAGAGACCCAGTACTTC. Full variable domain (missing parts from reference TRBV19 and TRBJ2-5): DGGITQSPKYLFRKEGQNVTLSCEQNLNHDAMYWYRQDPGQGLRLIYYSQIVNDFQKGDIAEGYSVSREKKESFPLTVTSAQKNPTAFYLCASSIDGRTGQETQYFGPGTRLLVL.

The chain couples TRBV19 to TRBJ1-1; 9 bases are shared with TRBD1. The CDR3 is 13 residues long. J gave up 6 bases and V 5 bases, and 4 bases lay outside the gene matches. Looked up from germline, CDR1 is LNHDA and CDR2 is SQIVND (reference sequence). The CDR3: CASSVTGGSEAFF. CDR3 bases: TGTGCCAGTAGTGTCACAGGGGGCTCTGAAGCTTTCTTT.

Remarks on this clone: This specimen includes other DNA sequences encoding the same CDR3. The chain employs TRBV9 and TRBJ2-1, with D tentatively TRBD2 (6 bases). Per the germline V gene, CDR1 is SGDLS and CDR2 is YYNGEE. The V end was cut by 8 bases, the J end by 0 bases, with 12 bases between. The CDR3 covers 14 residues. Written as DNA, the CDR3 is TGTGCCAGTGGTCGGGGGAGCTCCTACAATGAGCAGTTCTTC. Translation: CASGRGSSYNEQFF.

This sequence joins TRBV7-8 and TRBJ1-6, with D possibly being TRBD1 (5 bases). CDR1 and CDR2 (germline): SGHVS, FQNEAQ. V lost 1 base, J lost 7 bases, and 11 bases lay in between. CDR3 length: 15 amino acids. In DNA, the CDR3 is TGTGCCAGCAGCTTAGATTGGGGGGGAAATTCACCCCTCCACTTT. Its protein product is CASSLDWGGNSPLHF.

V gene TRBV4-2 combines with J gene TRBJ2-5; maybe TRBD1 (6 bases). The CDR3 totals 15 residues. CDR1 and CDR2 from the germline V gene are LGHNA and YNFKEQ. V was shortened by 4 bases and J by 5 bases, with 17 bases between the two germline ends. CDR3: CASSRGTGKEETQYF. Here the CDR3 DNA reads TGTGCCAGCAGCCGAGGAACAGGGAAAGAGGAGACCCAGTACTTC.

The chain is built from TRBV6-5 and TRBJ2-6, with D unresolved. Deletions cut 6 bases from V and 0 bases from J, with 9 bases between. Germline V lookup: CDR1 MNHEY, CDR2 SVGAGI. CDR3 size: 15 residues. CDR3 in amino acids: CASRDPGSGANVLTF. CDR3 DNA sequence: TGTGCCAGCAGGGACCCTGGCTCTGGGGCCAACGTCCTGACTTTC.

The V and J genes are TRBV5-6 and TRBJ2-5, with D perhaps matching TRBD1 or TRBD2 (5 bases each). CDR1 and CDR2 from the germline V gene are SGHDT and YYEEEE. Trimming pared 3 bases from V and 7 bases from J, leaving 7 bases between. The CDR3 covers 11 residues. The CDR3 loop reads CASSSRGTQYF. The DNA for the CDR3 is TGTGCCAGCAGCTCGAGGGGGACCCAGTACTTC.

The rearrangement joins TRBV30 to TRBJ2-3; D is undetermined. This CDR3 has 13 amino acids. V lost 3 bases and J lost 3, with 10 bases in between. Germline CDR1 reads GTSNPN; CDR2 reads SVGIG (reference sequence). This chain's CDR3 is CAWRLTGTDTQYF. CDR3 bases: TGTGCCTGGAGACTTACTGGGACAGATACGCAGTATTTT.

This clone is medium-sized in the sample. The rearrangement uses TRBV7-2 and TRBJ1-5; no clear D gene. Trimming stripped 5 bases from V and 5 bases from J, with 13 bases between. There are 14 residues in the CDR3. Germline assignment: CDR1 SGHTA and CDR2 FQGNSA. The CDR3 region is CASSVYGRDQPQHF. The CDR3 DNA reads TGTGCCAGCAGCGTGTACGGGAGGGATCAGCCCCAGCATTTT.

The chain recombines TRBV7-2 with TRBJ1-6; no firm D call. From germline, CDR1 is SGHTA and CDR2 FQGNSA. The CDR3 is 14 amino acids. V was cut by 3 bases and J by 7 bases, with 10 bases left in between. The chain's CDR3 is CASSFRGRNSPLHF. DNA of the CDR3: TGTGCCAGCAGCTTTCGGGGAAGGAATTCACCCCTCCACTTT.

The sample holds one count of this clone. This chain uses TRBV28 with TRBJ2-7; no clear D gene. V lost 1 base and J 5 bases, leaving 6 bases between the germline ends. Germline assignment: CDR1 MDHEN and CDR2 SYDVKM. The CDR3 is 12 amino acids. CDR3: CASSLSRNEQYF. The CDR3 DNA reads TGTGCCAGCAGTTTATCCCGAAACGAGCAGTACTTC.

V gene TRBV6-6 combines with J gene TRBJ1-4, with D tentatively TRBD1 (5 bases). There are 14 residues in the CDR3. CDR1 MNHNY and CDR2 SVGAGI come from the germline V gene (reference sequence). V was shortened by 2 bases and J by 8 bases, with 12 bases between the two germline ends. The CDR3 DNA sequence: TGTGCCAGCAGTTACCGGCAGGGTGGCGAAAAACTGTTTTTT. As protein: CASSYRQGGEKLFF.

This clone was counted between two and nine times. The chain couples TRBV21-1 to TRBJ1-6. TRBV21-1 constitutes a pseudogene. The length of the CDR3 is 19 residues. The CDR3 DNA reads as TGTGCCAGCAGCAATCTCCACTACGGTCTTCAAGCCTATAATTCACCCCTCCACTTT. It is translated as CASSNLHYGLQAYNSPLHF.

As concerns this clone: A much larger clone differs from this one at a single base, so this may be a read error. Other DNA sequences in this specimen translate into the identical CDR3. The chain carries TRBV5-6 and TRBJ1-5; D gene unclear. CDR1 and CDR2 (germline): SGHDT, YYEEEE. V shed 3 bases and J shed 7 bases, with 17 bases lying between them. This CDR3 comprises 15 residues. DNA of the CDR3: TGTGCCAGCAGCTATCGACGGGTTGGTGGGCAGCCCCAGCATTTT. It is translated as CASSYRRVGGQPQHF.

This clone has only a few counts. The chain has TRBV4-3 and TRBJ2-3, with 7 bases identical to TRBD2. The germline CDR1 and CDR2 sequences are LGHNA and YSLEER. V shed 2 bases, J shed 2 bases, and the junction held 13 bases outside the gene matches. CDR3 length equals 18 residues. In DNA, the CDR3 is TGCGCCAGCAGCCAATCCCTCGGCGGGGGAGCTTTCACAGATACGCAGTATTTT. Protein sequence: CASSQSLGGGAFTDTQYF.

The chain recombines TRBV28 with TRBJ1-4; no clear D. This CDR3 region has 15 residues. Germline-derived CDR1 and CDR2 are MDHEN and SYDVKM. V was shortened by 7 bases and J by 0 bases, with 12 bases between the two germline ends. CDR3 nucleotides: TGTGCCAGCAAAGGTCTCGTTGCAACTAATGAAAAACTGTTTTTT. This translates into CASKGLVATNEKLFF.

This clone was picked up a small number of times. The CDR3 here is CASSLGTSGTNEQFF. DNA of the CDR3: TGTGCCAGCAGCTTAGGGACTAGCGGGACGAATGAGCAGTTCTTC. The chain is built from TRBV7-3 and TRBJ2-1; 13 positions agree with TRBD2. CDR1 is SGHTA and CDR2 is FQGTGA in the germline V gene. This CDR3 is built from 15 residues. Trimming at V came to 2 bases and at J to 7 bases, leaving 2 bases not matched to a gene. The full variable domain, in which reference TRBV7-3 and TRBJ2-1 provide the parts outside the CDR3, is GAGVSQTPSNKVTEKGKYVELRCDPISGHTALYWYRQSLGQGPEFLIYFQGTGAADDSGLPNDRFFAVRPEGSVSTLKIQRTERGDSAVYLCASSLGTSGTNEQFFGPGTRLTVL.

With regard to this clone: Other DNA sequences in the sample encode the same CDR3. This chain connects TRBV28 to TRBJ1-5; no firm D call. The V end lost 1 base, the J end lost 2 bases, and 9 bases lay between the germline ends. This CDR3 spans 15 amino acids. CDR1 and CDR2 from the germline V gene are MDHEN and SYDVKM. This CDR3 is CASSLSLAGNQPQHF. The CDR3 DNA reads TGTGCCAGCAGTTTATCCCTTGCGGGCAATCAGCCCCAGCATTTT.

This clone was detected a few times. CDR3 in DNA: TGTGCCAGCAGAGGCAGCTCCTATAATTCACCCCTCCACTTT. Translated: CASRGSSYNSPLHF. V gene TRBV28 combines with J gene TRBJ1-6; D is unclear. The CDR3 runs to 14 residues. The germline V gene has CDR1 MDHEN and CDR2 SYDVKM. The V end was cut by 6 bases, the J end by 0 bases, with 6 bases between.

The rearrangement uses TRBV18 and TRBJ1-4; tentative D call: TRBD1 (6 bases). Deletions cut 3 bases from V and 0 bases from J, with 8 bases between. The CDR3 totals 15 residues. CDR1 is KGHSH, CDR2 LQKENI, per germline. The CDR3 sequence is CASSPTGSTNEKLFF. CDR3 coding DNA: TGTGCCAGCTCACCTACAGGGTCAACTAATGAAAAACTGTTTTTT.

J is TRBJ1-6 and V is TRBV12-2. TRBV12-2 is tagged as a pseudogene. CDR3 size: 15 residues. This CDR3 is CASRLASSYNSPLHF. CDR3 nucleotide sequence: TGTGCAAGTCGCTTAGCGTCCTCCTATAATTCACCCCTCCACTTT.

The chain recombines TRBV6-1 with TRBJ1-2; no definite D call. The CDR3 contains 13 residues. Germline CDR1 MNHNS, CDR2 SASEGT. Trimming took off 6 bases at V and 2 bases at J, with 10 bases between the two ends. CDR3 amino acids: CASSIDGNYGYTF. The CDR3 coding sequence is TGTGCCAGCAGCATCGACGGAAACTATGGCTACACCTTC.

The V call is TRBV6-1, the J call TRBJ1-4, with a tentative D call TRBD1 (5 bases). The CDR3 consists of 14 residues. Trimming cost V 6 bases and J 8 bases, with 16 bases left between them. CDR1 is MNHNS, CDR2 SASEGT, per germline. CDR3 in amino acids: CASSAPQGREKLFF. The CDR3 bases are TGTGCCAGCAGCGCCCCCCAGGGAAGAGAAAAACTGTTTTTT.

The gene calls are TRBV28 and TRBJ2-5; the D call may be TRBD1 or TRBD2 (5 bases each). This CDR3 spans 15 amino acids. Per the germline V gene, CDR1 is MDHEN and CDR2 is SYDVKM. Trimming pared 2 bases from V and 5 bases from J, leaving 15 bases between. CDR3 bases: TGTGCCAGCAGTTTAGGGAGCAGGGTAGGGGAGACCCAGTACTTC. The encoded protein is CASSLGSRVGETQYF.

V gene TRBV15 combines with J gene TRBJ2-5, with 8 bases that match TRBD2. With 1 base clipped from V and 5 bases from J, the junction kept 6 bases outside the gene matches. The germline V gene has CDR1 LNHNV and CDR2 YYDKDF (reference sequence). This CDR3 is built from 15 residues. CDR3 region: CATSRAGGGEETQYF. DNA of the CDR3: TGTGCCACCAGCAGAGCCGGGGGGGGCGAGGAGACCCAGTACTTC.

The genes are TRBV28 and TRBJ2-7; unclear D gene. CDR1 MDHEN and CDR2 SYDVKM come from the germline V gene. This CDR3 contains 11 residues. V was cut by 3 bases and J by 3 bases, with 3 bases left in between. The CDR3 reads CASSFFYEQYF. CDR3 nucleotide sequence: TGTGCCAGCAGTTTCTTCTACGAGCAGTACTTC. The full variable domain, with the rest looked up from reference TRBV28 and TRBJ2-7, is DVKVTQSSRYLVKRTGEKVFLECVQDMDHENMFWYRQDPGLGLRLIYFSYDVKMKEKGDIPEGYSVSREKKERFSLILESASTNQTSMYLCASSFFYEQYFGPGTRLTVT.

The chain is built from TRBV7-7 and TRBJ2-7; TRBD1 aligns across 8 bases. Germline V gives CDR1 SSHAT, CDR2 FNYEAQ (reference sequence). The CDR3 consists of 12 residues. With V trimmed by 5 bases and J by 12 bases, 9 bases remained unmatched. This CDR3 reads CASSPGTGRWYF. CDR3 bases: TGTGCCAGCAGCCCCGGGACAGGTAGATGGTACTTC. The variable domain in full, completed from reference TRBV7-7 and TRBJ2-7, reads GAGVSQSPRYKVTKRGQDVTLRCDPISSHATLYWYQQALGQGPEFLTYFNYEAQPDKSGLPSDRFSAERPEGSISTLTIQRTEQRDSAMYRCASSPGTGRWYFGPGTRLTVT.